This is a list of T cell receptor beta chains from one sample in a study of cytomegalovirus exposure and HLA in healthy donors. The method was immunoSEQ multiplex PCR; TCRdb's version includes in-frame clones alone and lacks a portion of them. The sample carries some 350,000 clones, around 90% recorded once. Sequencing was carried out using PBMCs. These receptors originate from a woman aged 25 to 39 in good health and CMV-seropositive. Both conserved end residues are trimmed from each CDR3. Size is omitted from some rows. Given values are once, few, many or a class for expanded clones.

J gene	V gene	clone size	CDR3 protein
TRBJ2-7	TRBV11-3	.	ASSLGRTYEQY
TRBJ2-3	TRBV4-3	.	ASSQDGVGSGRTDTQY
TRBJ1-4	TRBV10-3	few	AISDRREDEKLF
TRBJ2-7	TRBV7-7	.	ASSHDRGDEQY
TRBJ1-5	TRBV27	.	ASSLRRGGDQPQH
TRBJ2-3	TRBV2	.	ASRRLAGETDTQY
TRBJ1-3	TRBV4-1	.	ASSHYQGRAGNTIY
TRBJ2-7	TRBV28	.	ASRLNFDEQY
TRBJ1-4	TRBV6-1	.	ASSEQRPNEKLF
TRBJ2-7	TRBV7-2	.	ASSLQGRVSYEQY
TRBJ2-7	TRBV2	.	ASSVPRTKSNYEQY
TRBJ2-3	TRBV5-1	.	ASSPMGLVSDTQY
TRBJ1-2	TRBV27	.	ASSLGTPSRGAYGYT
TRBJ2-5	TRBV28	.	ASSAPRTVAQETQY
TRBJ2-1	TRBV30	.	AWSVLRGRAYNEQF
TRBJ2-7	TRBV19	.	ASSKAFPYEQY
TRBJ2-7	TRBV27	.	ASSLLFLEGPYEQY
TRBJ2-7	TRBV6-5	once	ASSYLAGGNNEQY
TRBJ1-3	TRBV2	once	ASSGESTAGNTIY
TRBJ1-4	TRBV30	.	AWSVGRSWATNEKLF
TRBJ2-4	TRBV30	few	AWRGSLAKNIQY
TRBJ1-4	TRBV29-1	once	SVAKGGANEKLF
TRBJ1-2	TRBV13	.	ASSREGLYGYT
TRBJ2-3	TRBV6-1	.	ASTPDRSYTDTQY
TRBJ1-2	TRBV4-1	.	ASSQVGLDGYT
TRBJ1-4	TRBV14	.	ASSHKGQGREKLF
TRBJ2-1	TRBV2	.	ASVGTLAGINEQF
TRBJ2-7	TRBV29-1	.	SVEGLAGSYEQY
TRBJ2-7	TRBV6-5	.	ASSYLAGSSYEQY
TRBJ2-7	TRBV6-1	.	ASSEAGTLSYEQY
TRBJ2-3	TRBV9	few	ASSADRGTDTQY